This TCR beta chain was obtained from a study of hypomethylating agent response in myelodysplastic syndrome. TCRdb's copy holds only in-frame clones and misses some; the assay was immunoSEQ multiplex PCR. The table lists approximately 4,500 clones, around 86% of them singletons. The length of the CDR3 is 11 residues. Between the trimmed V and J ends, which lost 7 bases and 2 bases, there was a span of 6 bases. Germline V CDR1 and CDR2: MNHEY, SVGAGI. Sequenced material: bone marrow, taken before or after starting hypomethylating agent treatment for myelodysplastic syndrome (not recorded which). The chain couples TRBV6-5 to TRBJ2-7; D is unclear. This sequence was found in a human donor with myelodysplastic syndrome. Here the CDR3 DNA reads TGTGCCAGCAAAAGCCCCTACGAGCAGTACTTC. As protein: CASKSPYEQYF.